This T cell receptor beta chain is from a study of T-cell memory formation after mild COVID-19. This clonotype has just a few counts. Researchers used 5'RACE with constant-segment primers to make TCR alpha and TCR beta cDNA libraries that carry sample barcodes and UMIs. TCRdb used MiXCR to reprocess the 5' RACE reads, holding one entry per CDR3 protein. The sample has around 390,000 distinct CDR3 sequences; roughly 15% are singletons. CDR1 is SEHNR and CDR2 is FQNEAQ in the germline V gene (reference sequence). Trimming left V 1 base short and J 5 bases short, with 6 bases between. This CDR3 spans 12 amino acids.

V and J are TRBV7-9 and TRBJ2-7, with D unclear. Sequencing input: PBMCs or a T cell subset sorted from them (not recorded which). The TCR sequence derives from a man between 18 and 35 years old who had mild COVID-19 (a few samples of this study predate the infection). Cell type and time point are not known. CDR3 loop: CASSLGRNEQYV. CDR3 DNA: TGTGCCAGCAGCTTAGGGCGGAACGAGCAGTACGTC.